This T cell receptor beta chain was obtained from a study of T-cell reconstitution after alpha-beta-depleted transplantation in children. General observations from the study: Where alpha-beta T cells came from about two months after transplant was reportedly several hundred expanded graft clones.

There are a few counts of this clonotype. Antigen unknown. The junction does not match germline at one end; this may be a read error. Preparation of the TCRbeta library was carried out with unique molecular identifiers. One entry per CDR3 protein results from TCRdb running MiXCR on the PCR reads. Among 200,000 to 300,000 distinct CDR3 sequences listed, roughly 23% were seen once. Specimen: PBMCs, collected before TCRalphabeta/CD19-depleted stem cell transplant. The receptor was isolated from a girl under 10 years old with Fanconi anemia, due to receive a stem cell transplant.

The CDR3 region has the DNA TGTGCCAGCAGTGGACAACAGGGGCGAGAGGGGGACACTGAAGTTTTCTTT. It translates to CASSGQQGREGDTEVFF. The gene calls are TRBV25-1 and TRBJ1-1; 7 bases agree with TRBD1. Germline V gene lookup returns CDR1 MGHDK and CDR2 SYGVNS. This CDR3 is 17 amino acids long. Full variable domain (rest looked up from reference TRBV25-1 and TRBJ1-1): EADIYQTPRYLVIGTGKKITLECSQTMGHDKMYWYQQDPGMELHLIHYSYGVNSTEKGDLSSESTVSRIRTEHFPLTLESARPSHTSQYLCASSGQQGREGDTEVFFGQGTRLTVV.